The 4 T cell receptor beta chains below come from one sample, sequenced in a study of cytotoxic CD8 clonotypes in ibrutinib-treated CLL. This table comes from immunoSEQ multiplex PCR, and its TCRdb copy is limited to in-frame clones, with some not included. The repertoire holds 200,000 to 250,000 clones, with about three quarters as singletons. This material consisted of PBMCs, taken after 24 months of ibrutinib treatment. These receptors were obtained from a human donor with chronic lymphocytic leukemia.

The CDR3 protein is CASSVGTSWVTDTQYF. The CDR3 DNA reads as TGTGCCAGCAGCGTAGGGACTAGCTGGGTCACAGATACGCAGTATTTT. V usage is TRBV9 and J usage is TRBJ2-3, with 8 bases matching TRBD2. The CDR3 is made up of 16 amino acids. V was clipped by 0 bases and J by 2 bases; unmatched bases: 5. Germline assignment: CDR1 SGDLS and CDR2 YYNGEE. Full variable domain (missing parts from reference TRBV9 and TRBJ2-3): DSGVTQTPKHLITATGQRVTLRCSPRSGDLSVYWYQQSLDQGLQFLIQYYNGEERAKGNILERFSAQQFPDLHSELNLSSLELGDSALYFCASSVGTSWVTDTQYFGPGTRLTVL.

The chain uses TRBV25-1 and TRBJ2-7; D possibly corresponds to TRBD2 (5 bases). CDR1 is MGHDK and CDR2 is SYGVNS in the germline V gene. The CDR3 length is 15 residues. V shed 2 bases and J shed 7 bases, with 18 bases lying between them. The CDR3 DNA follows: TGTGCCAGCAGTGAAGTACGGGATTTAACGGCTGAGCAGTACTTC. Protein: CASSEVRDLTAEQYF.

The chain uses TRBV11-2 and TRBJ1-2; the D is unclear. V gave up 7 bases and J gave up 4 bases, with 16 bases separating them. The length of the CDR3 is 14 residues. Looked up from germline, CDR1 is SGHAT and CDR2 is FQNNGV. The CDR3 sequence is CASTPEGPTYGYTF. Here the CDR3 DNA reads TGTGCCAGCACCCCAGAGGGCCCAACCTATGGCTACACCTTC.

CDR3 residues: CASRRTEADYGYTF. In DNA form, the CDR3 reads TGTGCCAGCAGGAGGACAGAGGCGGACTATGGCTACACCTTC. V is TRBV6-5 and J is TRBJ1-2; a possible D gene is TRBD1 (6 bases). This CDR3 comprises 14 residues. Germline V gene sequence: CDR1 MNHEY, CDR2 SVGAGI. The V end lost 6 bases, the J end lost 3 bases, and 14 bases lay between the germline ends.